The T cell receptor (beta chain) under discussion was sequenced for a study of cytotoxic CD8 clonotypes in ibrutinib-treated CLL. Broader study findings: Public clonotypes, rarely seen, contracted or held steady on treatment.

Concerning this clone itself: Its antigen is unidentified.

Measured with immunoSEQ multiplex PCR; TCRdb has only the in-frame clones, and not every one. The sample has some 130,000 clones; 80% to 85% are singletons. Sequencing was performed on PBMCs, taken after 24 months of ibrutinib treatment. This receptor was taken from a human donor with chronic lymphocytic leukemia.

The CDR3 spells CASNTGQGGKNIQYF. In DNA, the CDR3 is TGCGCCAGCAATACTGGACAGGGAGGCAAAAACATTCAGTACTTC. This chain links TRBV4-1 with TRBJ2-4; 8 bases match TRBD1. Germline assignment: CDR1 MGHRA and CDR2 YSYEKL. This CDR3 contains 15 residues. Trimming cost V 7 bases and J 3 bases; bases outside gene matches: 8.